Sequencing of this TCR beta chain was carried out in a study of blood T cell repertoires in COVID-19. Generated by immunoSEQ multiplex PCR, the TCRdb table keeps only in-frame clones and is missing some. The table has 200,000 to 250,000 clones, about 91% seen once. Trimming stripped 4 bases from V and 1 base from J, with 7 bases between. This CDR3 has 13 amino acids. Germline CDR1 reads ENHRY; CDR2 reads SYGVKD. Specimen: peripheral blood. The TCR sequence derives from a man aged 18 to 29 with active or convalescent COVID-19. The chain employs TRBV10-3 and TRBJ2-5, with D unresolved. The CDR3, as DNA: TGTGCCATCAGTGTAACGGGCCAAGAGACCCAGTACTTC. Translated, it gives CAISVTGQETQYF.